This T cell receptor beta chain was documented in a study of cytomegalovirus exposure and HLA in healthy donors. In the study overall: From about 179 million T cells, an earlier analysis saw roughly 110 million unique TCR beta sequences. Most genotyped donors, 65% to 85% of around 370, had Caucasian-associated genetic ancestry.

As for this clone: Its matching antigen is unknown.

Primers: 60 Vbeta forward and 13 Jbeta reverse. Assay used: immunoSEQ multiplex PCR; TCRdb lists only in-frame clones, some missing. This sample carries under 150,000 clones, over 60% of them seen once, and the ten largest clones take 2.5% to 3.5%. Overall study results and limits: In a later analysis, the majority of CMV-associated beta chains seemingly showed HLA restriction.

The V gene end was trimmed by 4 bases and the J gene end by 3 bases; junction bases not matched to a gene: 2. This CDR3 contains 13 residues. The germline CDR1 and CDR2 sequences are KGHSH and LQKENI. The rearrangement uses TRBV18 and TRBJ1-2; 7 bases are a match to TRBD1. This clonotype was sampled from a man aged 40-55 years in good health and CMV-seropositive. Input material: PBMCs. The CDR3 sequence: CASSLDRDYGYTF. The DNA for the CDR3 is TGTGCCAGCTCACTTGACAGGGACTATGGCTACACCTTC.